What follows are 15 T cell receptor beta chains derived from one specimen sequenced in a study of blood T cell dynamics during melanoma immunotherapy. Time point here: week 3, after first cycle of checkpoint inhibitor. TCRdb keeps only in-frame clones here, not all; method: immunoSEQ multiplex PCR. Of around 3,400 clones listed, approximately 96% are singletons. The material sequenced was effector memory CD8+ T cells from blood, taken from a patient treated with checkpoint blockade. The receptors stem from a human donor with melanoma.

The chain carries TRBV5-6 and TRBJ2-7; 13 bases align to TRBD2. Germline assignment: CDR1 SGHDT and CDR2 YYEEEE. This CDR3 contains 16 residues. The trim removed 3 bases at V and 5 bases at J, leaving 8 bases unmatched. The CDR3 sequence: CASSWGLAGSGDEQYF. The CDR3 DNA follows: TGTGCCAGCAGCTGGGGACTAGCGGGGTCGGGGGACGAGCAGTACTTC.

The chain has TRBV5-1 and TRBJ2-5; TRBD2 matches at 12 bases. The J segment lost 0 bases and the V segment lost 3 bases, leaving 6 bases of the junction unmatched. Germline V lookup: CDR1 SGHRS, CDR2 YFSETQ. This CDR3 has 17 amino acids. In nucleotides, the CDR3 is TGCGCCAGCAGCTCGACTACTAGCGGGGGGTACCAAGAGACCCAGTACTTC. This translates into CASSSTTSGGYQETQYF.

The chain couples TRBV11-2 to TRBJ2-3; D tentatively reads TRBD1 or TRBD2 (6 bases each). V was shortened by 0 bases and J by 4 bases, with 11 bases between the two germline ends. Per germline, CDR1 SGHAT and CDR2 FQNNGV. This CDR3 is built from 15 residues. The DNA for the CDR3 is TGTGCCAGCAGCTTAGATCGGGGGCCCTCAGATACGCAGTATTTT. Translating it yields CASSLDRGPSDTQYF.

The chain joins TRBV5-4 to TRBJ2-7; no reliable D call. The V and J ends lost 4 bases and 3 bases respectively, with 5 bases between them. CDR3 length: 11 residues. The germline CDR1 and CDR2 sequences are SGHNT and YYREEE (reference sequence). The CDR3 nucleotides are TGTGCCAGCAGCGGGGACTACGAGCAGTACTTC. The encoded protein is CASSGDYEQYF.

V is TRBV11-2 and J is TRBJ1-2; D unclear. CDR3 size: 13 residues. CDR1 is SGHAT, CDR2 FQNNGV, per germline. V was shortened by 1 base and J by 5 bases, with 8 bases between the two germline ends. The CDR3 spells CASSLGSEYGYTF. The DNA of the CDR3 is TGTGCCAGCAGCTTAGGGTCCGAGTATGGCTACACCTTC.

The genes are TRBV4-1 and TRBJ1-1; 9 bases are shared with TRBD1. With 3 bases clipped from V and 12 bases from J, the junction kept 5 bases outside the gene matches. The germline V gene has CDR1 MGHRA and CDR2 YSYEKL. The CDR3 consists of 12 residues. The CDR3: CASSQGTGLTFF. CDR3 nucleotide sequence: TGCGCCAGCAGCCAGGGGACAGGGTTAACTTTCTTT.

The chain joins TRBV6-5 to TRBJ1-2, with D unresolved. CDR1 and CDR2 (germline): MNHEY, SVGAGI. The CDR3 length is 13 residues. Trimming stripped 5 bases from V and 4 bases from J, with 11 bases between. The CDR3 DNA sequence: TGTGCCAGCAGTCCGGGTATTCTCTATGGCTACACCTTC. The encoded protein is CASSPGILYGYTF.

The CDR3 DNA reads as TGTGCCAGCAGACCTGACCGCCGGGCGGGTAGATCACCCCTCCACTTT. Residues: CASRPDRRAGRSPLHF. V is TRBV28 and J is TRBJ1-6, with D hard to call. The V end was cut by 6 bases, the J end by 10 bases, with 22 bases between. The CDR3 runs to 16 residues. CDR1 is MDHEN, CDR2 SYDVKM, per germline.

V usage is TRBV27 and J usage is TRBJ2-7; 13 bases fit TRBD2. The CDR3 extends over 16 amino acids. V was clipped by 2 bases and J by 2 bases; unmatched bases: 3. CDR1 and CDR2 (germline): MNHEY, SMNVEV (reference sequence). Here the CDR3 DNA reads TGTGCCAGCAGTTTAACCGGGACTAGCGGGACCTACGAGCAGTACTTC. This codes for CASSLTGTSGTYEQYF.

The V gene is TRBV27, the J gene TRBJ2-1; D call uncertain. Between the trimmed V and J ends, which lost 5 bases and 0 bases, there was a span of 2 bases. CDR3 length equals 12 residues. CDR1 is MNHEY and CDR2 is SMNVEV in the germline V gene (reference sequence). Here the CDR3 reads CASSPSYNEQFF. The CDR3 DNA reads as TGTGCCAGCAGTCCCTCCTACAATGAGCAGTTCTTC.

This clone appeared a single time. This sequence joins TRBV7-2 and TRBJ2-5; D is undetermined. The CDR3 contains 15 residues. V was pared by 5 bases and J by 3 bases, with 16 bases between. Looked up from germline, CDR1 is SGHTA and CDR2 is FQGNSA. The chain's CDR3 is CASSPHLQKEETQYF. Written as DNA, the CDR3 is TGTGCCAGCAGCCCCCACTTGCAGAAGGAAGAGACCCAGTACTTC.

The DNA of the CDR3 is TGTGCCAGCAGCTCAACCGGGACAGGGGGTTCCTACGAGCAGTACTTC. Its protein is CASSSTGTGGSYEQYF. The chain recombines TRBV12-1 with TRBJ2-7; the table's D call TRBD1 went unverified against the DNA. TRBV12-1 is designated a pseudogene. The CDR3 is 16 amino acids.

The chain joins TRBV28 to TRBJ2-7; 8 positions match TRBD2. Germline CDR1 reads MDHEN; CDR2 reads SYDVKM. The CDR3 has 16 amino acids. The ends lost 6 bases at V and 0 bases at J; junction bases unmatched: 10. The CDR3 DNA sequence: TGTGCCAGCAGACTACGAGGACTAGCCCACTCCTACGAGCAGTACTTC. Its protein product is CASRLRGLAHSYEQYF.

This chain uses TRBV6-1 with TRBJ2-1; 7 nucleotides agree with TRBD2. CDR3 length: 15 residues. Germline loops: CDR1 MNHNS, CDR2 SASEGT. J lost 4 bases, V lost 2 bases, and 5 bases had no gene match. In DNA, the CDR3 is TGTGCCAGCAGTGAATTTTCTAGCGGTTACAATGAGCAGTTCTTC. Translated: CASSEFSSGYNEQFF.

The V call is TRBV4-1, the J call TRBJ1-1; tentative D call: TRBD1 (5 bases). Between the trimmed V and J ends, which lost 6 bases and 4 bases, there was a span of 18 bases. CDR1 MGHRA and CDR2 YSYEKL come from the germline V gene. The CDR3 runs 15 residues. The CDR3 region is CASRAGPGSSTEAFF. Written as DNA, the CDR3 is TGCGCCAGCAGGGCGGGACCGGGTTCGAGCACTGAAGCTTTCTTT.